The 21 T cell receptor beta chains presented below share a single source sample, sequenced in a study of tumor and adjacent non-tumor tissue in lung cancer. This sample's RNA came from whole unsorted tissue. A modified ARM-PCR protocol with three rounds of nested PCR amplified TCRbeta. TCRdb reanalysed the multiplex PCR reads using MiXCR and keeps one entry per CDR3 protein. The repertoire consists of some 99,000 distinct CDR3 sequences, with approximately 82% occurring once and the leading ten covering 35% to 40%. Sequencing was done on a sample of lung tumor tissue. The receptors shown here come from an older woman with non-small cell lung cancer.

In the case of this clonotype: One end of the junction does not line up with germline, which may come from a read error. The J gene is TRBJ2-2, the V gene TRBV5-4; 8 bases match TRBD1. This CDR3 comprises 14 residues. Germline values: CDR1 SGHNT, CDR2 YYREEE (reference sequence). DNA for the CDR3: TGTGCCAGTAGCGCGGGACAGGACACCGGGGTGCTGTTTTTT. Translation gives CASSAGQDTGVLFF.

A note on this clonotype: With a much larger clone just one base away, this may be a read error. The rearrangement joins TRBV12-3 or TRBV12-4 to TRBJ2-6, with no clear D. This CDR3 has 14 residues. V lost 5 bases to trimming and J lost 4 bases, with 9 bases between them. In DNA, the CDR3 is TGTGCCAGCAGTGTGGGGATCGGGGCCAACGTCCTGACTTTC. Amino acid sequence: CASSVGIGANVLTF.

This clonotype was recorded at least ten times. The chain links TRBV11-3 to TRBJ2-3; 7 bases map to TRBD2. The J segment lost 2 bases and the V segment lost 4 bases, leaving 9 bases of the junction unmatched. Germline assignment: CDR1 SGHNT and CDR2 YENEEA. This CDR3 has 16 residues. CDR3 amino acids: CASSSGLDGATDTQYF. CDR3 DNA: TGTGCCAGCAGCTCAGGACTAGATGGGGCCACAGATACGCAGTATTTT.

With respect to this clonotype: A much larger clone differs by one base, so this may be a read error. The chain recombines TRBV6-5 with TRBJ2-2; TRBD2 might be the D (6 bases). This CDR3 contains 15 residues. Germline V gene data show CDR1 as MNHEY and CDR2 as SVGAGI. The CDR3 nucleotides read TGTGCCAGCAGTTTAATGGGTGTAAACACCGGGGGGCTGTTTTTT. It encodes CASSLMGVNTGGLFF.

Details on this clonotype: The junction departs from germline at one end; a sequencing error may be responsible. V is TRBV11-3 and J is TRBJ2-1, with TRBD2 matching over 7 bases. Looked up from germline, CDR1 is SGHNT and CDR2 is YENEEA. The CDR3 is 17 residues long. The CDR3 sequence is CVSNLELTSWNHNEQFF. DNA for the CDR3: TGTGTCAGCAACTTAGAGTTGACTAGCTGGAACCACAATGAGCAGTTCTTC.

As concerns this clonotype: One end of the junction is discordant with germline, which a read error may explain. The chain employs TRBV6-1 and TRBJ2-3; weak D call: TRBD2 (5 bases). Germline CDR1 is MNHNS and CDR2 is SASEGT. This CDR3 has 14 amino acids. CDR3 nucleotides: TGTGCTAGCAGTCCGAGGCCTAGCACAGATACGCGGTATTTT. This translates into CASSPRPSTDTRYF.

With regard to this clonotype: One end of the junction is discordant with germline, which a read error may explain. This chain joins TRBV20-1 and TRBJ2-5; maybe TRBD1 (5 bases). The germline gives CDR1 DFQATT, CDR2 SNEGSKA (reference sequence). This CDR3 contains 13 residues. The CDR3, as DNA: TGCACCCTCACACAAGGGGCGGTGGAGAGCCAGTACTTC. Its translation is CTLTQGAVESQYF.

Of note for this clonotype: The CDR3 ends on some other residue instead of the conserved phenylalanine or tryptophan, so this is likely a read error. The limits of the CDR3 on the DNA are not certain, so only TCRdb's listed CDR3 is given. The chain is built from TRBV4-1 and TRBJ1-1. CDR1 MGHRA and CDR2 YSYEKL come from the germline V gene. With termini counted, the CDR3 has 14 amino acids. CDR3 residues: CASSHPIIHTEAFL.

For this clonotype: One end of the junction fails to match germline, which may point to a read error. This chain joins TRBV20-1 and TRBJ1-5; weak D call: TRBD1 (5 bases). CDR3 length equals 14 residues. CDR1 is DFQATT, CDR2 SNEGSKA, per germline (reference sequence). The CDR3 loop reads CSGSRGISIQPQHF. The DNA for the CDR3 is TGCAGTGGGTCCCGGGGCATTAGCATTCAGCCCCAGCATTTT.

Comment on this clonotype: Germline is not matched at one junction end, which may reflect a read error. This rearrangement joins TRBV11-3 to TRBJ2-1; TRBD2 aligns across 11 bases. The length of the CDR3 is 17 residues. Looked up from germline, CDR1 is SGHNT and CDR2 is YENEEA. CDR3 residues: CASSLESTSGNHTEQLF. CDR3 coding DNA: TGTGCCAGCAGCTTAGAGTCGACTAGCGGGAACCACACTGAGCAGCTCTTC. Complete variable domain (other parts from reference TRBV11-3 and TRBJ2-1): EAGVVQSPRYKIIEKKQPVAFWCNPISGHNTLYWYLQNLGQGPELLIRYENEEAVDDSQLPKDRFSAERLKGVDSTLKIQPAELGDSAVYLCASSLESTSGNHTEQLFGPGTRLTVL.

This clonotype was detected many times. The V and J genes are TRBV29-1 and TRBJ2-1; D gene ambiguous. Germline V gene lookup returns CDR1 SQVTM and CDR2 ANQGSEA. The CDR3 contains 11 residues. The germline V and J ends were trimmed by 1 base and 9 bases, with 7 bases remaining between them. The CDR3, as DNA: TGCAGCGTTGAAGGTTTCAGTGAGCAGTTCTTC. It translates to CSVEGFSEQFF.

The J gene is TRBJ2-1, the V gene TRBV20-1; TRBD2 agrees at 8 bases. From germline, CDR1 is DFQATT and CDR2 SNEGSKA (reference sequence). This CDR3 region has 17 residues. The junction had 22 bases not matched to a gene; V was cut back by 6 bases and J by 9 bases. In nucleotides, the CDR3 is TGCAGTGCCCCTGATGCCGCGAGGACTAGCAGTAGAGGTGAGCAGTTCTTC. This codes for CSAPDAARTSSRGEQFF.

This clonotype was recorded at least ten times. The chain's CDR3 is CASSFPGTGEGGYGYTF. The CDR3 coding sequence is TGTGCCAGCAGTTTTCCCGGGACAGGGGAGGGAGGCTATGGCTACACCTTC. This chain connects TRBV28 to TRBJ1-2, with 10 bases matching TRBD1. The V and J ends lost 3 bases and 4 bases, in that order; junction bases with no gene match: 11. CDR1 is MDHEN and CDR2 is SYDVKM in the germline V gene. This CDR3 is 17 amino acids long.

The V and J genes are TRBV6-2 or TRBV6-3 and TRBJ2-7; D unclear. The V gene lost 9 bases and the J gene lost 0 bases, with 21 bases spanning the gap. This CDR3 is 16 amino acids long. CDR1 is MNHEY and CDR2 is SVGEGT in the germline V gene. The CDR3 spells CASSSIEAFSSYEQYF. For the CDR3, the DNA is TGTGCCAGTAGTAGTATAGAGGCTTTCAGCTCCTACGAGCAGTACTTC.

This clonotype was counted many times. The CDR3 DNA reads TGCAGTGCTAGAGATCAGCGGGAGTCTAGGCAAGAGACCCAGTACTTC. It codes for CSARDQRESRQETQYF. J is TRBJ2-5 and V is TRBV20-1; 8 bases line up with TRBD2. The CDR3 length is 16 residues. Looked up from germline, CDR1 is DFQATT and CDR2 is SNEGSKA (reference sequence). V lost 0 bases, J lost 2 bases, and 8 bases stayed unmatched.

As for this clonotype: Without the conserved terminal phenylalanine or tryptophan, this CDR3 likely stems from a read error. The rearrangement uses TRBV15 and TRBJ2-4, with D perhaps matching TRBD2 (6 bases). CDR3 size: 14 residues. Trimming left V 0 bases short and J 10 bases short, with 13 bases between. The germline gives CDR1 LNHNV, CDR2 YYDKDF (reference sequence). The CDR3 region has the DNA TGTGCCACCAGCAGAGATACCCAGGGAGGAATTCAGTACTTG. It specifies CATSRDTQGGIQYL.

In regard to this clonotype: It is likely a read error, because the conserved phenylalanine at the end of the CDR3 is missing. V is TRBV6-1 and J is TRBJ1-1, with D possibly matching TRBD1 (5 bases). V lost 4 bases, J lost 11 bases, and 11 bases lay in between. CDR1 and CDR2 (germline): MNHNS, SASEGT. The CDR3 runs 11 residues. The CDR3 nucleotides read TGTGCCAGCAGTGCCGAGACAGAGGCTTTCTCT. This sequence encodes CASSAETEAFS.

Notes on this clonotype: This could be a read error, since a much larger clone is one nucleotide away. V and J are TRBV10-3 and TRBJ1-5, with no clear D. Deletions cut 5 bases from V and 0 bases from J, with 5 bases between. The CDR3 spans 13 residues. CDR1 and CDR2 (germline): ENHRY, SYGVKD. The CDR3 sequence: CAISLGSNQPQHF. The CDR3, as DNA: TGTGCCATCAGTTTGGGTAGCAATCAGCCCCAGCATTTT.

Details on this clonotype: At one end, the junction sequence differs from germline, possibly due to a read error. The chain recombines TRBV6-1 with TRBJ2-7; no clear D. This CDR3 has 14 amino acids. CDR1 is MNHNS, CDR2 SASEGT, per germline. The CDR3 sequence is CASSDWNRSYEQYF. The CDR3 DNA is TGTGCGAGCAGTGATTGGAATAGGTCCTACGAGCAGTACTTC.

A remark on this clonotype: Because it lacks the conserved phenylalanine or tryptophan at the end, this CDR3 is likely a read error. The genes are TRBV11-2 and TRBJ1-5, with D perhaps TRBD1 (5 bases). Germline V gene lookup returns CDR1 SGHAT and CDR2 FQNNGV. This CDR3 contains 14 residues. CDR3: CASSRTRTDQPQHL. The CDR3 DNA reads as TGCGCCAGCAGCAGGACACGGACCGATCAGCCCCAGCATCTT.

Points on this clonotype: One base away lies a much larger clone, so this may be a sequencing read error. The chain's CDR3 is CASSLAKIKGLETQYF. DNA of the CDR3: TGTGCCAGCAGCTTGGCCAAAATAAAGGGTCTGGAGACCCAGTACTTC. The chain carries TRBV5-6 and TRBJ2-5, with unresolved D. With 0 bases removed from V and 5 bases from J, the gap between germline ends came to 17 bases. CDR1 and CDR2 (germline): SGHDT, YYEEEE. This CDR3 has 16 residues.